The 10 T cell receptor beta chains below come from one sample, sequenced in a study of Tregs in tolerant kidney transplant recipients. TCRdb keeps only in-frame clones here, not all; method: immunoSEQ multiplex PCR. The sample holds roughly 120,000 clones; about 90% are singletons and the top ten take over 0.5%. Sequenced input: CD4+ T cells from blood. Every receptor here comes from a human donor in good health.

The genes are TRBV6-1 and TRBJ1-2; 8 bases are a match to TRBD1. This CDR3 is built from 14 residues. Trimming removed 4 bases from V and 0 bases from J; junction bases left unmatched: 1. From germline, CDR1 is MNHNS and CDR2 SASEGT. This CDR3 is CASSADRANYGYTF. CDR3 DNA sequence: TGTGCCAGCAGTGCGGACAGGGCTAACTATGGCTACACCTTC.

The V call is TRBV30, the J call TRBJ1-2, with D tentatively TRBD1 (5 bases). Germline CDR1 is GTSNPN and CDR2 is SVGIG (reference sequence). The CDR3 is 13 residues long. The V gene lost 2 bases and the J gene lost 8 bases, with 15 bases spanning the gap. This CDR3 reads CAWSPGTRGGYTF. The CDR3 DNA follows: TGTGCCTGGAGTCCCGGGACGAGGGGCGGCTACACCTTC.

The gene calls are TRBV7-8 and TRBJ2-7; maybe TRBD2 (5 bases). The germline CDR1 and CDR2 sequences are SGHVS and FQNEAQ. The CDR3 is made up of 13 amino acids. V dropped 5 bases and J dropped 4 bases, with 12 bases sitting between them. The CDR3 loop is CASSPWTEYEQYF. In nucleotides, the CDR3 is TGTGCCAGCAGCCCCTGGACTGAATACGAGCAGTACTTC.

The chain uses TRBV12-5 and TRBJ1-2; perhaps TRBD1 as D (6 bases). Between the trimmed V and J ends, which lost 1 base and 5 bases, there was a span of 11 bases. The CDR3 is 14 amino acids. Germline CDR1 LGHNT, CDR2 FRNRAP. CDR3 sequence reads: CASGLDRVGYGYTF. CDR3 nucleotides: TGTGCTAGTGGTTTGGACAGGGTTGGATATGGCTACACCTTC.

J is TRBJ2-5 and V is TRBV7-8; possibly TRBD2 for D (6 bases). The CDR3 sequence is 15 residues long. Trimming cost V 4 bases and J 2 bases, with 14 bases left between them. In germline, CDR1 is SGHVS, CDR2 FQNEAQ. CDR3 bases: TGTGCCAGCAGCTCTCCTGCCCGGGAGCAAGAGACCCAGTACTTC. Residues: CASSSPAREQETQYF.

The chain links TRBV7-8 to TRBJ2-7; 7 nucleotides agree with TRBD2. CDR3 size: 15 residues. V was pared by 3 bases and J by 0 bases, with 5 bases of the junction left unmatched. The germline V gene has CDR1 SGHVS and CDR2 FQNEAQ. The CDR3 nucleotides are TGTGCCAGCAGCTTCCTAGCGGACTCCTCCTACGAGCAGTACTTC. Its protein product is CASSFLADSSYEQYF.

The chain has TRBV5-1 and TRBJ2-7; the match to TRBD2 covers 15 bases. Germline CDR1 and CDR2: SGHRS and YFSETQ. The CDR3 totals 18 residues. V trimming: 5 bases; J trimming: 4 bases; junction bases outside the gene matches: 13. CDR3 sequence: CASRRGQGGTSGRYEQYF. The CDR3 DNA reads TGCGCCAGCAGGAGAGGACAGGGGGGGACTAGCGGGAGGTACGAGCAGTACTTC.

This rearrangement joins TRBV5-1 to TRBJ2-2; 7 bases map to TRBD1. This CDR3 comprises 13 residues. The germline V gene encodes CDR1 SGHRS and CDR2 YFSETQ. V trimming: 6 bases; J trimming: 4 bases; junction bases outside the gene matches: 3. As DNA, the CDR3 is TGCGCCAGCACCGAGGGGGCCACCGGGGAGCTGTTTTTT. This translates into CASTEGATGELFF.

The V call is TRBV30, the J call TRBJ2-1; tentatively, D is TRBD1 or TRBD2 (6 bases each). The CDR3 has 12 amino acids. Germline V gene sequence: CDR1 GTSNPN, CDR2 SVGIG (reference sequence). The ends were cut back, 3 bases at V and 9 bases at J, with 12 bases in the middle. CDR3 loop: CAWRVGGFEQFF. CDR3 sequence (DNA): TGTGCCTGGAGGGTCGGGGGCTTTGAGCAGTTCTTC.

V and J are TRBV15 and TRBJ2-7; a possible D gene is TRBD2 (5 bases). The CDR3 has 15 residues. Germline V gene sequence: CDR1 LNHNV, CDR2 YYDKDF (reference sequence). V lost 1 base and J lost 4, with 14 bases in between. CDR3 sequence reads: CATSRGVGSGYEQYF. The CDR3 region has the DNA TGTGCCACCAGCAGAGGGGTGGGTTCGGGGTACGAGCAGTACTTC.